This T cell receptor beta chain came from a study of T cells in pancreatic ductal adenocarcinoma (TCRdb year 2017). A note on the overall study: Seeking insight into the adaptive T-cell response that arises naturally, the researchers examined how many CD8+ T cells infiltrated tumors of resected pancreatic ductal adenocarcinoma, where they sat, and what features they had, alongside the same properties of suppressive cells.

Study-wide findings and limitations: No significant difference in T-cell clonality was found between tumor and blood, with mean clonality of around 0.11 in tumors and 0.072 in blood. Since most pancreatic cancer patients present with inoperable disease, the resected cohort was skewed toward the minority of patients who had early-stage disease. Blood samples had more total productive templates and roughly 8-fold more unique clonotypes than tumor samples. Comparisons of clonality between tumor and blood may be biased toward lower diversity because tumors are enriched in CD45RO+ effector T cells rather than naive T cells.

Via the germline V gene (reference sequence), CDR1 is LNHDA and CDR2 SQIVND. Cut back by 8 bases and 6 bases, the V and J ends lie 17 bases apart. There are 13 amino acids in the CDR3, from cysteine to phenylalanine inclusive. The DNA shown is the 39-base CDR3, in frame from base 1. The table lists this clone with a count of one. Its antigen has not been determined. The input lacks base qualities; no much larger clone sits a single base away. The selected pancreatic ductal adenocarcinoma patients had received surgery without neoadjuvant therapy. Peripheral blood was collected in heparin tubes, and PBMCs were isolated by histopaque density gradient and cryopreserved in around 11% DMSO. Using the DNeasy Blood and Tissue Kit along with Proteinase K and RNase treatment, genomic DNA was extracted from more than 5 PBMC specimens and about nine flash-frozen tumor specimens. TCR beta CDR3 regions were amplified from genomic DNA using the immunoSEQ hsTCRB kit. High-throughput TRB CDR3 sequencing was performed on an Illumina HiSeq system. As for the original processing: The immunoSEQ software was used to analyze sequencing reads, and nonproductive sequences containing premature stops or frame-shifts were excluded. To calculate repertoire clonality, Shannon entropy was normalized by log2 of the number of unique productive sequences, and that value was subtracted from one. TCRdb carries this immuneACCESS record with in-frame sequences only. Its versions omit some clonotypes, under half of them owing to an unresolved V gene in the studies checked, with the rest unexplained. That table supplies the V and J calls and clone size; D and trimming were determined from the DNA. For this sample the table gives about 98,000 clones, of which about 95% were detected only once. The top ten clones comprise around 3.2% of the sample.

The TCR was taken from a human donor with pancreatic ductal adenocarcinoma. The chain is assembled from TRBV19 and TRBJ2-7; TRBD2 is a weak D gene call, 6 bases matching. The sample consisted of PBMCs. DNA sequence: TGTGCCAGTCGGTCGGGGGTATCGCTCGAGCAGTACTTC. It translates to CASRSGVSLEQYF. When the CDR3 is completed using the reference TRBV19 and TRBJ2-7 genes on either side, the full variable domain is DGGITQSPKYLFRKEGQNVTLSCEQNLNHDAMYWYRQDPGQGLRLIYYSQIVNDFQKGDIAEGYSVSREKKESFPLTVTSAQKNPTAFYLCASRSGVSLEQYFGPGTRLTVT.